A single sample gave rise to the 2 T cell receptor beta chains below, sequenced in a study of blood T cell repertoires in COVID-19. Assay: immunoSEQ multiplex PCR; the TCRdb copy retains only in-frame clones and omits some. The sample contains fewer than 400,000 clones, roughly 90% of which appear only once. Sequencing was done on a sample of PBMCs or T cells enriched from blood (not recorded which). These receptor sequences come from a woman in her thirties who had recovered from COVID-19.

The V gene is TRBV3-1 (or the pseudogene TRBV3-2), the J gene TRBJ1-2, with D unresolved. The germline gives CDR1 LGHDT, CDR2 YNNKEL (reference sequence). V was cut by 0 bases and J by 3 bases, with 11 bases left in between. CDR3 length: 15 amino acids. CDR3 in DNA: TGTGCCAGCAGCCAAGAGACGACTCCTTACTATGGCTACACCTTC. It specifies CASSQETTPYYGYTF.

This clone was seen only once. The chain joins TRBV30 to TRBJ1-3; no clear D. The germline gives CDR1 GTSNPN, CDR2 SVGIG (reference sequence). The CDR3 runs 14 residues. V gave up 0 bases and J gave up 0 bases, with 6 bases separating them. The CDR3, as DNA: TGTGCCTGGAGTGTACACGCCTCTGGAAACACCATATATTTT. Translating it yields CAWSVHASGNTIYF. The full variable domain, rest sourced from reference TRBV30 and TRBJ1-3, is SQTIHQWPATLVQPVGSPLSLECTVEGTSNPNLYWYRQAAGRGLQLLFYSVGIGQISSEVPQNLSASRPQDRQFILSSKKLLLSDSGFYLCAWSVHASGNTIYFGEGSWLTVV.